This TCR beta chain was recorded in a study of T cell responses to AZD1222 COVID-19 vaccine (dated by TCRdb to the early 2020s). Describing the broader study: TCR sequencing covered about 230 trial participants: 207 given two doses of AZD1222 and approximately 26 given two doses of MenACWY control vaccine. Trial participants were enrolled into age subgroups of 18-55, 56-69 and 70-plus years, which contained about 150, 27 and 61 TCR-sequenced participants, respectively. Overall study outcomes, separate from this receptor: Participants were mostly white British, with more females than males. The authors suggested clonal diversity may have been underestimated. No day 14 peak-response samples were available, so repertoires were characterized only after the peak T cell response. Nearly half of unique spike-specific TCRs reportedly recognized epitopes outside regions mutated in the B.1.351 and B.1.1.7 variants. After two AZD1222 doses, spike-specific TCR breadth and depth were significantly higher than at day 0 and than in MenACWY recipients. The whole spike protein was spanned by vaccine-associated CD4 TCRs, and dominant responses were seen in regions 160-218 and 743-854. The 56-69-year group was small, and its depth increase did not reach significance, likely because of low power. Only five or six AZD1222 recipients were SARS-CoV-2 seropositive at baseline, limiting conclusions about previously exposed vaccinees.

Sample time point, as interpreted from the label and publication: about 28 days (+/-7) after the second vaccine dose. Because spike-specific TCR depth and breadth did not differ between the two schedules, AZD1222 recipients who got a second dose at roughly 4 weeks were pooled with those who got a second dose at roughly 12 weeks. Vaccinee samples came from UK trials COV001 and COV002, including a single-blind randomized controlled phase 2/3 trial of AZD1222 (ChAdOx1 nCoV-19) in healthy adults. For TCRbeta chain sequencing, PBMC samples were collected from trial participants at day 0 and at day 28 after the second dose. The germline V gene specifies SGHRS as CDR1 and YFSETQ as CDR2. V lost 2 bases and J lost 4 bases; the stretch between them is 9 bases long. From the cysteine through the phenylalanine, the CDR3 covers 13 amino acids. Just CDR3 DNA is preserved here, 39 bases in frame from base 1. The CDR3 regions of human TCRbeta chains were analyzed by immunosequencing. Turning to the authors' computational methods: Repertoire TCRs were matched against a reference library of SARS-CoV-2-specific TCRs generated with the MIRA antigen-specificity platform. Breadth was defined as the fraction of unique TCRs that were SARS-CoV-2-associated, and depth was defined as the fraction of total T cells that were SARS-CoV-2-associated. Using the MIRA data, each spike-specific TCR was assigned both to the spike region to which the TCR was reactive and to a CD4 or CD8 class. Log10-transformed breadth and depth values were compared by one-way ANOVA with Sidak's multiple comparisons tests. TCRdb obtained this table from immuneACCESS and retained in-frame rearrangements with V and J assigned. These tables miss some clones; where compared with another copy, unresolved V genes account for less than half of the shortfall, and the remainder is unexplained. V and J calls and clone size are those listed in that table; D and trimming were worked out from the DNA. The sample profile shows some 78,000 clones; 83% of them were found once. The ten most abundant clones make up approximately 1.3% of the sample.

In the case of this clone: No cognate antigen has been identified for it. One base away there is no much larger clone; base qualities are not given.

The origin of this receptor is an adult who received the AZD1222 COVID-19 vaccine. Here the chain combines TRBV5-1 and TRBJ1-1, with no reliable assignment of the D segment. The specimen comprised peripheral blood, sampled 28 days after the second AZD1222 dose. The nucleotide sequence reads TGCGCCAGCAGCTTCGGTTGGGGCACTGAAGCTTTCTTT. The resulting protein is CASSFGWGTEAFF.